This T cell receptor beta chain is drawn from a study of T cell clonotyping in hematopoietic cell transplantation. This table comes from immunoSEQ multiplex PCR, and its TCRdb copy is limited to in-frame clones, with some not included. The sample has roughly 30,000 clones; about 80% are singletons. Findings of the study overall: Higher Inverse Simpson Index values in graft donor and pretransplant recipient predicted broader posttransplant TCR diversity. Recipient TCR diversity dropped after transplant; expanded clonotypes rose from day 30 to 180.

Specified time point: recipient sample about 28 days before transplant, after cytoreduction. Recipients were bled about 28 days pretransplant and at posttransplant days 30, 100, 180. This clone was picked up a small number of times. What it binds is not known. The receptor was derived from a woman in her 30s with chronic myeloid leukemia. Some clones in this sample may be carry-over from other donors' samples. This sample comprised peripheral blood mononuclear cells, obtained before stem cell transplant.

The chain's CDR3 is CASSQGDSPFSYEQYF. The DNA of the CDR3 is TGCGCCAGCAGCCAAGGGGACAGTCCTTTTTCCTACGAGCAGTACTTC. The V call is TRBV4-1, the J call TRBJ2-7, with 7 bases fitting TRBD1. The CDR3 spans 16 residues. CDR1 is MGHRA and CDR2 is YSYEKL in the germline V gene. V shed 1 base, J shed 1 base, and the junction held 7 bases outside the gene matches.